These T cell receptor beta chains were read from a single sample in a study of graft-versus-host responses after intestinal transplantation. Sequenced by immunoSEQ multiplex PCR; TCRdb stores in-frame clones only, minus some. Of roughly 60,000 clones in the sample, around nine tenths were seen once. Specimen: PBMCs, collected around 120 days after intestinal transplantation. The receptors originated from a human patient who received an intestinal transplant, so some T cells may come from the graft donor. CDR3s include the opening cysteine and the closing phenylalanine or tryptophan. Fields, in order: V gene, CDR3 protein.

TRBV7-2 CASSLAGTEAYEQYF
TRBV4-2 CASRDPAGGPYEQYF
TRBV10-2 CASRGGLAGTGELFF
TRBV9 CASSPSASYNEQFF
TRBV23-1 CASLLTRGSDEQYF
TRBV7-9 CASSFGTENSPLHF
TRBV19 CASTAGGNYGYTF
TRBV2 CASTPLSENGNQPQHF
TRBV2 CASSEGVMGYEQYF
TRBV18 CASSPGLVSDTQYF
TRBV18 CASSPSDRGGGYTF
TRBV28 CASSSRTGGGSYEQYF
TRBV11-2 CASSSTKSGETQYF
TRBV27 CASSQRALYNEQFF
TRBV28 CASSPPGPGNTIYF
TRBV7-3 CASSFQGINTGELFF
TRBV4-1 CASSQLYREKGPGNTIYF
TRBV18 CASSPRQGTEAFF
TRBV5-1 CASSATVAGDNEQFF
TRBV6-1 CASRATGLETQYF
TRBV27 CASSTGTTEAFF
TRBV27 CASSFRQLLFYEQYF
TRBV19 CASAGRPSSYNSPLHF
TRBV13 CASSLVAWTGQPEAFF
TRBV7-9 CASSFPGQGEETQYF
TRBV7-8 CASSLAGGQPQHF
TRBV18 CASSPNVPRDIQYF
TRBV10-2 CASSEPPGTTSLEQYF
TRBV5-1 CASSPSSGANVLTF
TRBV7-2 CASSLGRNNEQYF
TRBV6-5 CASSYSEGDYEQYF
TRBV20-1 CSARDPQYF
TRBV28 CASSLYYSPAGDTDTQYF
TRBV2 CASSGYEQYF
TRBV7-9 CASSLLGPDTQYF
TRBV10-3 CAISESVGVGETQYF
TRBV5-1 CASGLPQGIPTEAFF
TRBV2 CASSETGMNTEAFF
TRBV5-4 CASSPGTGDYEQYF
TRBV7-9 CASSPGTSDSGELFF
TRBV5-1 CASHRDRETYEQYF
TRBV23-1 CASSQSGEAGGAYEQYF
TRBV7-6 CASSQNDGRGYEQYF
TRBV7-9 CASRLGNYEQYF
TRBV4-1 CASSQEIGSYYGYTF
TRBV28 CASRVLAGDRDGDTQYF
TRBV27 CASSPLRQTYYEQYF
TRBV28 CASSSPGQAVNTEAFF
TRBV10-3 CAISGLGEKLFF
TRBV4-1 CASSHYREGYTF
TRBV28 CASTTGTSGFGQYF
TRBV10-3 CAISGSREGTDTQYF
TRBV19 CASRRPDEKLFF
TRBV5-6 CASSFGQGSEKLFF
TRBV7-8 CASSLEAGGLTGELFF
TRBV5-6 CASSWTGTAYEQYF
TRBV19 CASSPTVSSYEQYF
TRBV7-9 CASSSTSGQGAGNIQYF